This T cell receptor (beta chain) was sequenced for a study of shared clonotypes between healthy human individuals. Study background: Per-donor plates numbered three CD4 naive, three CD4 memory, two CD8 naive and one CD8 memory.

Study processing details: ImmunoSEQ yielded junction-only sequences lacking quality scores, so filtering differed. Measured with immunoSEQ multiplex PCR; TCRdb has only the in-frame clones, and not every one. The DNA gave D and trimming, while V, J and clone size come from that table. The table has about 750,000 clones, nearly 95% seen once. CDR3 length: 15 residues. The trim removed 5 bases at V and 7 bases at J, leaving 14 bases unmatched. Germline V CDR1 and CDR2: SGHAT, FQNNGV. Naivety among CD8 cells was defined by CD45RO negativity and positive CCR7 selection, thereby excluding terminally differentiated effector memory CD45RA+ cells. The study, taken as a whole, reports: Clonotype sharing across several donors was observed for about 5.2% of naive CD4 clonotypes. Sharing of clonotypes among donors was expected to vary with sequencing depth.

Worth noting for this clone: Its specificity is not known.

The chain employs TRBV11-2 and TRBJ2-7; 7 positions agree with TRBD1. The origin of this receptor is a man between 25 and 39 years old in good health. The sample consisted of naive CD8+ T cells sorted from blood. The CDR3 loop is CASSTYRGPLGEQYF. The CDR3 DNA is TGTGCCAGCAGCACATACAGGGGACCCCTAGGGGAGCAGTACTTC.